This entry lists 24 T cell receptor beta chains sequenced from one sample in a study of siplizumab effects on memory and regulatory T cells. The table came from immunoSEQ multiplex PCR; TCRdb's copy has only in-frame clones and leaves some out. The table has 100,000 to 120,000 clones, roughly 92% seen once. The sequenced sample was CD4+ T cells sorted from blood. The receptors were gathered from a human donor in good health.

The V call is TRBV7-9, the J call TRBJ1-2; D perhaps matches TRBD1 (5 bases). Trimming removed 8 bases from V and 4 bases from J, with 14 bases in between. Germline CDR1 is SEHNR and CDR2 is FQNEAQ (reference sequence). This CDR3 has 13 residues. CDR3 sequence: CASGAFPPYGYTF. CDR3 coding DNA: TGTGCCAGCGGGGCCTTTCCACCCTATGGCTACACCTTC.

For the CDR3, the DNA is TGTGCCACCAGCAGAGCGAAGGGGATCTCCTACGAGCAGTACTTC. Translating gives CATSRAKGISYEQYF. The chain has TRBV15 and TRBJ2-7; tentatively, D is TRBD1 (5 bases). The germline V gene encodes CDR1 LNHNV and CDR2 YYDKDF (reference sequence). V was shortened by 1 base and J by 0 bases, with 10 bases between the two germline ends. This CDR3 comprises 15 residues.

The chain carries TRBV5-1 and TRBJ2-5; 11 nucleotides line up with TRBD2. Germline V gene sequence: CDR1 SGHRS, CDR2 YFSETQ. V gave up 0 bases and J gave up 0 bases; unmatched junction bases: 4. CDR3 length: 17 amino acids. CDR3 sequence: CASSLAPSGGNQETQYF. CDR3 DNA sequence: TGCGCCAGCAGCTTGGCCCCTAGCGGGGGGAACCAAGAGACCCAGTACTTC.

V is TRBV19 and J is TRBJ1-4; TRBD1 matches at 7 bases. The length of the CDR3 is 15 residues. The germline CDR1 and CDR2 sequences are LNHDA and SQIVND (reference sequence). Unmatched junction bases numbered 3, after V lost 5 bases and J lost 0 bases. The CDR3 loop is CASSGTDATNEKLFF. CDR3 DNA sequence: TGTGCCAGTAGTGGGACAGATGCAACTAATGAAAAACTGTTTTTT.

The chain couples TRBV5-1 to TRBJ2-5; 9 nucleotides align to TRBD2. The junction had 4 bases not matched to a gene; V was cut back by 0 bases and J by 7 bases. This CDR3 spans 14 amino acids. Germline V gives CDR1 SGHRS, CDR2 YFSETQ. The CDR3 coding sequence is TGCGCCAGCAGCTTGGCTAGCGGGAACCCGACCCAGTACTTC. Translated: CASSLASGNPTQYF.

The rearrangement joins TRBV5-1 to TRBJ2-5, with TRBD2 matching over 9 bases. Germline V lookup: CDR1 SGHRS, CDR2 YFSETQ. V shed 7 bases, J shed 4 bases, and the junction held 14 bases outside the gene matches. There are 16 residues in the CDR3. CDR3 DNA sequence: TGCGCCAGCGAGGAGTATGCGGGGGGGCCAAGAGAGACCCAGTACTTC. It encodes CASEEYAGGPRETQYF.

The V gene is TRBV2, the J gene TRBJ2-3, with 8 bases lining up with TRBD2. The CDR3 spans 17 residues. Germline assignment: CDR1 SNHLY and CDR2 FYNNEI. V lost 6 bases and J lost 2; bases outside the gene matches: 13. CDR3: CASRQTGRGALTDTQYF. CDR3 DNA sequence: TGTGCCAGCAGACAAACAGGGCGGGGGGCGCTCACAGATACGCAGTATTTT.

The chain combines TRBV5-1 with TRBJ1-1, with D uncertain. With 5 bases removed from V and 0 bases from J, the gap between germline ends came to 14 bases. CDR1 and CDR2 from the germline V gene are SGHRS and YFSETQ. This CDR3 region has 15 residues. The CDR3 loop is CASRTGHQMNTEAFF. CDR3 bases: TGCGCCAGCAGGACCGGGCACCAAATGAACACTGAAGCTTTCTTT.

The chain joins TRBV5-1 to TRBJ1-3; D is undetermined. CDR3 length: 16 residues. From germline, CDR1 is SGHRS and CDR2 YFSETQ. Trimming removed 2 bases at V and 4 bases at J, with 16 bases between. The CDR3 DNA reads as TGCGCCAGCAGCTTCGGGTCAGCCACACAAGGAAACACCATATATTTT. Its translation is CASSFGSATQGNTIYF.

The chain recombines TRBV5-1 with TRBJ2-5; the match to TRBD2 covers 9 bases. The V gene's germline CDR1 is SGHRS and CDR2 YFSETQ. The trim removed 6 bases at V and 0 bases at J, leaving 6 bases unmatched. The CDR3 loop spans 15 amino acids. CDR3 DNA sequence: TGCGCCAGCACGGCCCTAGCGGGATACCAAGAGACCCAGTACTTC. Protein product: CASTALAGYQETQYF.

V usage is TRBV6-6 and J usage is TRBJ2-1; TRBD1 agrees at 7 bases. The CDR3 is 16 amino acids. J gave up 3 bases and V 0 bases, and 5 bases lay outside the gene matches. Germline CDR1 is MNHNY and CDR2 is SVGAGI (reference sequence). CDR3 amino acids: CASSYSSQGDYNEQFF. In DNA form, the CDR3 reads TGTGCCAGCAGTTACTCGAGTCAGGGGGACTACAATGAGCAGTTCTTC.

The J gene is TRBJ2-1, the V gene TRBV25-1, with TRBD2 matching over 10 bases. After removal of 3 bases from V and 8 bases from J, the junction contained 10 bases not matched to a gene. This CDR3 is built from 16 residues. Germline V lookup: CDR1 MGHDK, CDR2 SYGVNS. DNA of the CDR3: TGTGCCAGCAGTGATCCGAGTAGCGGGAGGCCTTATGAGCAGTTCTTC. Translating it yields CASSDPSSGRPYEQFF.

This chain uses TRBV5-1 with TRBJ2-5; D ambiguous. The CDR3 is made up of 16 amino acids. Germline lookup yields CDR1 SGHRS and CDR2 YFSETQ. V was trimmed by 0 bases and J by 2 bases, leaving 14 bases between them. The CDR3 loop is CASSLVYSLSQETQYF. DNA for the CDR3: TGCGCCAGCAGCTTGGTTTACAGCCTATCTCAAGAGACCCAGTACTTC.

The gene calls are TRBV7-2 and TRBJ2-3; 9 bases are shared with TRBD2. Per germline, CDR1 SGHTA and CDR2 FQGNSA. The CDR3 contains 13 residues. V lost 7 bases to trimming and J lost 6 bases; unmatched junction nucleotides: 5. The CDR3 DNA reads as TGTGCCAGCAAGGCGGGGGGGCAGGATACGCAGTATTTT. This translates into CASKAGGQDTQYF.

This chain connects TRBV18 to TRBJ2-7; D is perhaps TRBD1 (5 bases). Per the germline V gene, CDR1 is KGHSH and CDR2 is LQKENI. This CDR3 has 12 amino acids. Trimming pared 5 bases from V and 6 bases from J, leaving 11 bases between. CDR3 sequence: CASSGQGGEQYF. DNA of the CDR3: TGTGCCAGCTCAGGCCAGGGCGGCGAGCAGTACTTC. Full variable domain (rest looked up from reference TRBV18 and TRBJ2-7): NAGVMQNPRHLVRRRGQEARLRCSPMKGHSHVYWYRQLPEEGLKFMVYLQKENIIDESGMPKERFSAEFPKEGPSILRIQQVVRGDSAAYFCASSGQGGEQYFGPGTRLTVT.

This sequence joins TRBV4-1 and TRBJ2-3; TRBD1 is a possible D gene (5 bases). Germline V lookup: CDR1 MGHRA, CDR2 YSYEKL. With 0 bases removed from V and 1 base from J, the gap between germline ends came to 14 bases. The length of the CDR3 is 17 residues. The CDR3 DNA reads as TGCGCCAGCAGCCAAGATGGGGCAGGGTCTCGCACAGATACGCAGTATTTT. This encodes CASSQDGAGSRTDTQYF.

V and J are TRBV7-9 and TRBJ1-2; D call uncertain. The ends were cut back, 5 bases at V and 0 bases at J, with 7 bases in the middle. Germline CDR1 and CDR2: SEHNR and FQNEAQ (reference sequence). The CDR3 sequence is 13 residues long. The CDR3 DNA reads TGTGCCAGCAGCGCCGGACCTAACTATGGCTACACCTTC. This codes for CASSAGPNYGYTF.

V and J are TRBV5-1 and TRBJ1-4, with 7 bases fitting TRBD1. The CDR3 loop spans 14 amino acids. With V trimmed by 0 bases and J by 5 bases, 1 base remained unmatched. Looked up from germline, CDR1 is SGHRS and CDR2 is YFSETQ. CDR3: CASSLDRGNEKLFF. The DNA of the CDR3 is TGCGCCAGCAGCTTGGACAGGGGCAATGAAAAACTGTTTTTT.

This CDR3 reads CASGRDGREQFF. The CDR3 nucleotides are TGTGCTAGTGGTCGCGACGGGCGTGAGCAGTTCTTC. The V and J genes are TRBV12-5 and TRBJ2-1; D is unclear. The CDR3 runs to 12 residues. The germline V gene has CDR1 LGHNT and CDR2 FRNRAP. The germline V and J ends were trimmed by 5 bases and 9 bases, with 11 bases remaining between them. Together with reference TRBV12-5 and TRBJ2-1, the CDR3 gives the full variable domain: DARVTQTPRHKVTEMGQEVTMRCQPILGHNTVFWYRQTMMQGLELLAYFRNRAPLDDSGMPKDRFSAEMPDATLATLKIQPSEPRDSAVYFCASGRDGREQFFGPGTRLTVL.

This chain links TRBV18 with TRBJ1-1, with D possibly matching TRBD1 (5 bases). V lost 5 bases and J 4 bases, leaving 11 bases between the germline ends. The CDR3 is 13 residues long. CDR1 and CDR2 (germline): KGHSH, LQKENI. CDR3 coding DNA: TGTGCCAGCTCAAAAGGGACGCGCACTGAAGCTTTCTTT. Amino acid sequence: CASSKGTRTEAFF.

V gene TRBV2 combines with J gene TRBJ2-7; D unclear. CDR3 size: 15 residues. With 6 bases removed from V and 1 base from J, the gap between germline ends came to 16 bases. Per the germline V gene, CDR1 is SNHLY and CDR2 is FYNNEI. The CDR3 here is CASRQAGQASYEQYF. The CDR3 coding sequence is TGTGCCAGCAGGCAGGCCGGCCAGGCTTCCTACGAGCAGTACTTC.

The V and J genes are TRBV7-2 and TRBJ1-1; D might be TRBD1 (6 bases). The CDR3 sequence is 15 residues long. Germline V lookup: CDR1 SGHTA, CDR2 FQGNSA. The germline V and J ends were trimmed by 5 bases and 1 base, with 14 bases remaining between them. The CDR3 sequence is CASSESLRGNTEAFF. DNA for the CDR3: TGTGCCAGCAGCGAAAGTCTCAGGGGGAACACTGAAGCTTTCTTT.

The rearrangement uses TRBV5-1 and TRBJ2-3, with 11 bases identical to TRBD2. The CDR3 has 17 residues. Trimming at V came to 4 bases and at J to 1 base, leaving 8 bases not matched to a gene. The germline V gene encodes CDR1 SGHRS and CDR2 YFSETQ. CDR3 bases: TGCGCCAGCAGCCCTTTAGCGGGGGGGCCGGGCACAGATACGCAGTATTTT. This translates into CASSPLAGGPGTDTQYF.

V and J are TRBV7-9 and TRBJ1-2, with 9 bases matching TRBD1. The germline gives CDR1 SEHNR, CDR2 FQNEAQ (reference sequence). After removal of 3 bases from V and 3 bases from J, the junction contained 8 bases not matched to a gene. The CDR3 extends over 16 amino acids. CDR3 sequence (DNA): TGTGCCAGCAGCTTTGGGACAGGGACGTTGGACTATGGCTACACCTTC. Its translation is CASSFGTGTLDYGYTF.